The 12 T cell receptor beta chains listed next were all sequenced from one sample in a study of OX40 agonist ivuxolimab in advanced cancers. Profiling relied on immunoSEQ multiplex PCR, and the TCRdb table lists in-frame clones only, not all of them. The sample yields 20,000 to 30,000 clones, more than 80% seen once. The specimen comprised CD4+ or CD8+ T cells sorted from blood, sampled in a trial of the OX40 agonist ivuxolimab. Receptors originate from an adult with an advanced solid tumor such as melanoma, head and neck, liver or kidney cancer.

In regard to this clone: Additional DNA sequences in this sample encode the identical CDR3. The chain joins TRBV5-1 to TRBJ2-7; D is uncertain. This CDR3 is built from 11 residues. Germline CDR1 and CDR2: SGHRS and YFSETQ. The V gene lost 3 bases and the J gene lost 0 bases, with 1 base spanning the gap. The CDR3 DNA reads as TGCGCCAGCAGCTCCTCCTACGAGCAGTACTTC. The encoded protein is CASSSSYEQYF.

This sequence joins TRBV19 and TRBJ2-7; TRBD1 matches 8 bases. The CDR3 is 13 residues long. The V gene end was trimmed by 3 bases and the J gene end by 3 bases; junction bases not matched to a gene: 1. From germline, CDR1 is LNHDA and CDR2 SQIVND (reference sequence). CDR3 amino acids: CASSMTGDYEQYF. CDR3 nucleotides: TGTGCCAGTAGTATGACAGGGGACTACGAGCAGTACTTC.

The chain joins TRBV13 to TRBJ1-5; no firm D call. CDR1 and CDR2 (germline): PRHDT, FYEKMQ (reference sequence). V lost 0 bases and J lost 4, with 7 bases in between. This CDR3 comprises 14 residues. CDR3 residues: CASSLGGTNQPQHF. CDR3 DNA: TGTGCCAGCAGCTTAGGGGGCACTAATCAGCCCCAGCATTTT.

This clone appeared once. The V gene is TRBV9, the J gene TRBJ2-7; 7 bases match TRBD2. The CDR3 has 14 amino acids. Trimming removed 1 base from V and 0 bases from J; junction bases left unmatched: 1. The germline V gene has CDR1 SGDLS and CDR2 YYNGEE. Written as DNA, the CDR3 is TGTGCCAGCAGCGTAAGGGAGGGCTCCTACGAGCAGTACTTC. Translating it yields CASSVREGSYEQYF. Full variable domain (rest looked up from reference TRBV9 and TRBJ2-7): DSGVTQTPKHLITATGQRVTLRCSPRSGDLSVYWYQQSLDQGLQFLIQYYNGEERAKGNILERFSAQQFPDLHSELNLSSLELGDSALYFCASSVREGSYEQYFGPGTRLTVT.

The chain joins TRBV9 to TRBJ1-6, with TRBD1 identical over 8 bases. There are 16 residues in the CDR3. Germline V gives CDR1 SGDLS, CDR2 YYNGEE. Trimming took 4 bases from V and 4 from J; bases not matched to a gene: 7. CDR3 bases: TGTGCCAGCAGCAAAGGACAGGGAACGTATAATTCACCCCTCCACTTT. Protein product: CASSKGQGTYNSPLHF.

The chain carries TRBV19 and TRBJ2-3; 12 nucleotides match TRBD2. The CDR3 spans 13 residues. V dropped 11 bases and J dropped 3; count of bases not matched to a gene: 3. Germline V gene lookup returns CDR1 LNHDA and CDR2 SQIVND (reference sequence). CDR3 DNA: TGTGCCGTAGGGACTAGCGGGACAGATACGCAGTATTTT. Encoded protein: CAVGTSGTDTQYF. Full variable domain (rest looked up from reference TRBV19 and TRBJ2-3): DGGITQSPKYLFRKEGQNVTLSCEQNLNHDAMYWYRQDPGQGLRLIYYSQIVNDFQKGDIAEGYSVSREKKESFPLTVTSAQKNPTAFYLCAVGTSGTDTQYFGPGTRLTVL.

This clone was picked up one time. The rearrangement joins TRBV27 to TRBJ2-7; 9 bases are shared with TRBD1. Germline CDR1 is MNHEY and CDR2 is SMNVEV (reference sequence). The CDR3 has 14 residues. The trim removed 5 bases at V and 3 bases at J, leaving 5 bases unmatched. The chain's CDR3 is CASSPQGQGYEQYF. Here the CDR3 DNA reads TGTGCCAGCAGTCCACAGGGACAGGGCTACGAGCAGTACTTC.

The rearrangement uses TRBV13 and TRBJ2-5; no firm D call. This CDR3 contains 14 residues. V lost 5 bases and J lost 1, with 11 bases in between. Per germline, CDR1 PRHDT and CDR2 FYEKMQ (reference sequence). The CDR3 reads CASSPDGPQETQYF. For the CDR3, the DNA is TGTGCCAGCAGCCCAGACGGGCCCCAAGAGACCCAGTACTTC. Full variable domain (rest looked up from reference TRBV13 and TRBJ2-5): AAGVIQSPRHLIKEKRETATLKCYPIPRHDTVYWYQQGPGQDPQFLISFYEKMQSDKGSIPDRFSAQQFSDYHSELNMSSLELGDSALYFCASSPDGPQETQYFGPGTRLLVL.

The chain combines TRBV6-5 with TRBJ1-1; D is unresolved. Germline CDR1 reads MNHEY; CDR2 reads SVGAGI. V gave up 6 bases and J gave up 3 bases, with 11 bases separating them. This CDR3 has 13 residues. In DNA, the CDR3 is TGTGCCAGCAGCCTTACGGGCTACACTGAAGCTTTCTTT. As protein: CASSLTGYTEAFF.

This clone was seen only once. The chain is built from TRBV30 and TRBJ1-4; D remains ambiguous. CDR3 length: 15 amino acids. Germline assignment: CDR1 GTSNPN and CDR2 SVGIG (reference sequence). V lost 2 bases and J lost 1, with 11 bases in between. The CDR3 nucleotides are TGTGCCTGGAGTTATGACGAGGGAACTAATGAAAAACTGTTTTTT. It encodes CAWSYDEGTNEKLFF. Full variable domain (remainder filled in from reference TRBV30 and TRBJ1-4): SQTIHQWPATLVQPVGSPLSLECTVEGTSNPNLYWYRQAAGRGLQLLFYSVGIGQISSEVPQNLSASRPQDRQFILSSKKLLLSDSGFYLCAWSYDEGTNEKLFFGSGTQLSVL.

The chain's CDR3 is CASSYALSYEQYF. CDR3 DNA: TGTGCCAGCAGTTACGCCCTCTCCTACGAGCAGTACTTC. V usage is TRBV6-6 and J usage is TRBJ2-7; no clear D gene. The CDR3 contains 13 residues. The germline CDR1 and CDR2 sequences are MNHNY and SVGAGI (reference sequence). Trimming pared 2 bases from V and 0 bases from J, leaving 5 bases between.

The chain employs TRBV6-1 and TRBJ1-1; possibly TRBD1 for D (5 bases). The V end was cut by 4 bases, the J end by 3 bases, with 15 bases between. Germline CDR1 and CDR2: MNHNS and SASEGT. The CDR3 totals 15 residues. As DNA, the CDR3 is TGTGCCAGCAGTGCCTCACCGGTGGGGGACACTGAAGCTTTCTTT. This codes for CASSASPVGDTEAFF.